This TCR beta chain was found in a study of OX40 agonist ivuxolimab in advanced cancers. Background on the study: Dose-escalation patients' cancers were hepatocellular carcinoma, melanoma, renal cell or head and neck cancer. Therapy given before enrollment (anti-PD-1, anti-PD-L1 or anti-CTLA-4) was allowed, and around 40% had some. Study-wide results and limits: Partly responding patients at 0.1-3.0 mg/kg showed some of the smallest clonal expansion.

In regard to this clone: The antigen remains undetermined.

Assay: immunoSEQ multiplex PCR; the TCRdb copy retains only in-frame clones and omits some. The data contain about 31,000 clones, 88% of them singletons. Trimming left V 6 bases short and J 4 bases short, with 10 bases between. Germline loops: CDR1 LNHDA, CDR2 SQIVND (reference sequence). This CDR3 is built from 13 residues. This specimen was CD4+ or CD8+ T cells sorted from blood, taken in a trial of the OX40 agonist ivuxolimab. The TCR sequence derives from an adult with an advanced solid tumor such as melanoma, head and neck, liver or kidney cancer. The rearrangement links TRBV19 to TRBJ1-5; D unresolved. The CDR3 nucleotides read TGTGCCAGTAGATGGACGGTGAATCAGCCCCAGCATTTT. Encoded protein: CASRWTVNQPQHF.